This T cell receptor beta chain came from a study of control samples from healthy donors and cancer patients. The assay was immunoSEQ multiplex PCR, and TCRdb's table has in-frame clones only and misses some. The sample includes approximately 160,000 clones, roughly 92% of them seen just once. Per germline, CDR1 SNHLY and CDR2 FYNNEI. Deletions cut 2 bases from V and 6 bases from J, with 16 bases between. The CDR3 length is 15 residues. Source material: blood. This sequence joins TRBV2 and TRBJ1-2, with TRBD1 as a possible D gene (5 bases). The receptor's source is a woman under 30 in good health. The CDR3 protein is CASSENRGTGDGYTF. CDR3 DNA sequence: TGTGCCAGCAGTGAAAATCGAGGGACCGGGGATGGCTACACCTTC.